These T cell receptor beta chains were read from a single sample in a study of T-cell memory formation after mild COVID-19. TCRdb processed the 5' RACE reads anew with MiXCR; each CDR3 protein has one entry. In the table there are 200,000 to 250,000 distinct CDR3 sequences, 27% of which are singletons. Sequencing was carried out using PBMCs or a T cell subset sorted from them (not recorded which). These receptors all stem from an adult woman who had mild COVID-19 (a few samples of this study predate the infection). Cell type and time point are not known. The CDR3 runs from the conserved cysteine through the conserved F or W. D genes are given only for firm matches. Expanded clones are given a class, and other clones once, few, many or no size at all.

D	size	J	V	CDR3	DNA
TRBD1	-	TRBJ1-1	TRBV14	CASSLFRDSTEAFF	TGTGCCAGCAGCCTTTTCCGGGACAGCACTGAAGCTTTCTTT
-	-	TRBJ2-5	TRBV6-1	CASSEARVIETQYF	TGTGCCAGCAGTGAAGCAAGGGTGATAGAGACCCAGTACTTC
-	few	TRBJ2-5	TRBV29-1	CSVESLGQETQYF	TGCAGCGTTGAATCACTGGGTCAAGAGACCCAGTACTTC
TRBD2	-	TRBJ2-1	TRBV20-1	CSAIPPGRVLYNEQFF	TGCAGTGCTATCCCCCCCGGGAGGGTCCTATACAATGAGCAGTTCTTC
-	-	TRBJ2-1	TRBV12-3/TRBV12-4	CASSFELNGRNEQFF	TGTGCCAGCAGTTTTGAACTAAACGGTCGCAATGAGCAGTTCTTC
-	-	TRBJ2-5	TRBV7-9	CASSLTDPPQETQYF	TGTGCCAGCAGCTTAACTGATCCCCCTCAAGAGACCCAGTACTTC
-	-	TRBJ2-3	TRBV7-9	CASSPSSGVTQYF	TGTGCCAGCAGCCCATCCTCTGGCGTTACGCAGTATTTT
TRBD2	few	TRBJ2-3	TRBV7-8	CASSPGLASDTQYF	TGTGCCAGCAGCCCCGGACTAGCCTCGGATACGCAGTATTTT
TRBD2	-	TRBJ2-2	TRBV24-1	CATSDQIAGAVGELFF	TGTGCCACCAGTGATCAAATAGCGGGAGCGGTCGGGGAGCTGTTTTTT
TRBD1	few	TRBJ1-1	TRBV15	CATSSRGGMSTEAFF	TGTGCCACCAGCTCGAGAGGGGGCATGAGCACTGAAGCTTTCTTT
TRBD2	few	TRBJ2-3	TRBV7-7	CASTPAGVTDTQYF	TGTGCTAGCACCCCGGCGGGAGTCACAGATACGCAGTATTTT
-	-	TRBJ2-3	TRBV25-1	CASSEPGAKDTQYF	TGTGCCAGCAGTGAACCGGGAGCCAAAGATACGCAGTATTTT
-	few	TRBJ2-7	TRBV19	CASSSTSRYEQYF	TGTGCCAGTAGCTCCACTAGCAGATACGAGCAGTACTTC
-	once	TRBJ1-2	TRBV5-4	CASRTNHQNGYTF	TGTGCCAGCAGGACCAACCACCAGAATGGCTACACCTTC
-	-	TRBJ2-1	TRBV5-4	CASSSAGSVNEQFF	TGTGCCAGCAGCTCCGCGGGTAGCGTGAATGAGCAGTTCTTC
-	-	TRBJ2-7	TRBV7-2	CASSLSDIEQYF	TGTGCCAGCAGCTTATCTGATATCGAGCAGTACTTC
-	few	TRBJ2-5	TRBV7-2	CASSSHRKGFGQETQYF	TGTGCCAGCAGCTCTCATCGAAAGGGGTTCGGCCAAGAGACCCAGTACTTC
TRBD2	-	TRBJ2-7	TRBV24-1	CATSDSLTSGSNRHEQYF	TGTGCCACCAGTGATTCATTGACTAGCGGGAGTAACCGCCACGAGCAGTACTTC
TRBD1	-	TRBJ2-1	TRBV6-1	CASTVTGGYNEQFF	TGTGCCAGCACCGTGACAGGGGGTTACAATGAGCAGTTCTTC
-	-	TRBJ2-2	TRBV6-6	CASTDRQGWTGELFF	TGTGCCAGCACCGACCGCCAGGGGTGGACCGGGGAGCTGTTTTTT
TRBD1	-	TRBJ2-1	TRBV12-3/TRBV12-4	CASTGDSFSYNEQFF	TGTGCCAGCACCGGGGACAGCTTCTCCTACAATGAGCAGTTCTTC
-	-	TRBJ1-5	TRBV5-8	CASSSSRQGFRAQHF	TGTGCCAGCAGCTCGAGCCGGCAGGGATTTAGGGCCCAGCATTTT
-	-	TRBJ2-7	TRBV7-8	CASSEGTGEQYF	TGTGCCAGCAGCGAGGGGACGGGGGAGCAGTACTTC
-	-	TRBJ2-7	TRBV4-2	CASSQVIQGNEQYF	TGTGCCAGCAGCCAAGTGATCCAGGGGAATGAGCAGTACTTC